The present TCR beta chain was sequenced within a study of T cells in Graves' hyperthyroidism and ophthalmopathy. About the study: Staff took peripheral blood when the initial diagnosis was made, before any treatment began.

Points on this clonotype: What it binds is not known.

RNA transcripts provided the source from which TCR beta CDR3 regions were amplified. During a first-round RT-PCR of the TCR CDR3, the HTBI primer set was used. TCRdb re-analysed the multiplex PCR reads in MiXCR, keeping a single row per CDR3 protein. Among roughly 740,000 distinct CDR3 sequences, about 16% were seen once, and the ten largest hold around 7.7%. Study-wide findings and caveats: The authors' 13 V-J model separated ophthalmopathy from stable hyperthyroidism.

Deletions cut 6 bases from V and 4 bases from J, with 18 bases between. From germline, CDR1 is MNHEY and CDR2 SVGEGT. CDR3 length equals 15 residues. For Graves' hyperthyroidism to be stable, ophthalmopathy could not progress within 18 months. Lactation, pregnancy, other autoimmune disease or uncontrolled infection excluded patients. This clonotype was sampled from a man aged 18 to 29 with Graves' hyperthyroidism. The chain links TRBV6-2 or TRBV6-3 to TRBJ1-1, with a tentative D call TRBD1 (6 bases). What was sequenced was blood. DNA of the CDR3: TGTGCCAGCAGGGAGGACAGACTGAAGACCACTGAAGCTTTCTTT. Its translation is CASREDRLKTTEAFF.